This is a list of T cell receptor beta chains from one sample in a study of metastatic and nonmetastatic thyroid tumors. TCRdb re-called the PCR reads with MiXCR. The table includes roughly 30,000 clones, roughly a quarter detected once. The sample consisted of blood. The origin of the receptors is a female donor with papillary thyroid cancer or a benign thyroid nodule (not recorded which). Some clones in this sample may be carry-over from other donors' samples. CDR3s include the opening cysteine and the closing phenylalanine or tryptophan. A D gene is named only where the DNA matches it firmly. A clone size is listed for some rows: how often the clone was seen (once, few, many), or a class if it is expanded.

clone_size d_call j_call v_call cdr3_aa cdr3_nt
- - TRBJ2-6 TRBV30 CAWTPPGAEGSGANVLTF TGTGCCTGGACCCCCCCGGGGGCGGAGGGCTCTGGGGCCAACGTCCTGACTTTC
many - TRBJ2-2 TRBV11-1 CASSLAGGSNTGELFF TGTGCCAGCAGCTTAGCGGGAGGCTCGAACACCGGGGAGCTGTTTTTT
many - TRBJ2-7 TRBV7-8 CASSLVMGLKYEQYF TGTGCCAGCAGCTTAGTAATGGGACTTAAATACGAGCAGTACTTC
many - TRBJ2-7 TRBV7-9 CASSLADSLSYEQYF TGTGCCAGCAGCTTAGCGGACAGCCTTTCCTACGAGCAGTACTTC
- TRBD1 TRBJ2-5 TRBV27 CASSPGTGWDDQYF TGTGCCAGCAGTCCAGGGACAGGGTGGGACGACCAGTACTTC
few - TRBJ2-2 TRBV5-4 CANSLGAGNTGELFF TGTGCCAACAGCCTAGGTGCGGGGAACACCGGGGAGCTGTTTTTT
many - TRBJ1-1 TRBV30 CAWSLYMGVGVNTEAFF TGTGCCTGGAGTCTGTACATGGGGGTCGGGGTGAACACTGAAGCTTTCTTT
- - TRBJ2-1 TRBV20-1 CSARLAVSSYNEQFF TGCAGTGCAAGACTCGCGGTGAGCTCCTACAATGAGCAGTTCTTC
- - TRBJ2-7 TRBV20-1 CSARSGGYQYF TGCAGTGCTAGATCGGGCGGCTACCAGTACTTC
many - TRBJ2-3 TRBV24-1 CATSDSGQGTDTQYF TGTGCCACCAGTGATTCGGGGCAGGGCACAGATACGCAGTATTTT
- TRBD1 TRBJ2-1 TRBV11-2 CASSSCVGYRGYEQLF TGTGCCAGCAGCTCCTGTGTGGGTTACAGGGGATATGAGCAGCTCTTC
- - TRBJ2-1 TRBV7-2 CASSPGGLSKQFF TGTGCCAGCAGCCCAGGGGGACTCTCCAAGCAGTTCTTC
- - TRBJ1-2 TRBV20-1 CSAGTANYGYTF TGCAGTGCCGGGACGGCTAACTATGGCTACACCTTC
- TRBD2 TRBJ2-5 TRBV6-1 CASRRGEAGGLETQYF TGTGCCAGCAGGAGGGGAGAGGCGGGGGGGCTGGAGACCCAGTACTTC
many - TRBJ2-4 TRBV6-1 CASSEARAKNIQYF TGTGCCAGCAGTGAAGCCAGGGCCAAAAACATTCAGTACTTC
- - TRBJ2-1 TRBV7-8 CASSPGAAYNEQFF TGTGCCAGCAGCCCCGGTGCTGCTTACAATGAGCAGTTCTTC
- - TRBJ2-5 TRBV6-6 CASSYGPGNGETQYF TGTGCCAGCAGTTACGGTCCAGGTAATGGAGAGACCCAGTACTTC
- - TRBJ2-7 TRBV15 CATSREQSYEQYF TGTGCCACCAGCAGAGAACAGTCCTACGAGCAGTACTTC
many TRBD2 TRBJ2-7 TRBV10-2 CASTLTSGTGEQYF TGCGCCAGCACCCTGACTAGCGGGACGGGGGAGCAGTACTTC
many - TRBJ1-1 TRBV11-2 CASRGHPNTEAFF TGTGCCAGCAGGGGGCACCCGAACACTGAAGCTTTCTTT
many TRBD1 TRBJ1-2 TRBV5-4 CASSEGQGNYGYTF TGTGCCAGCAGCGAGGGACAGGGAAACTATGGCTACACCTTC
- - TRBJ2-1 TRBV6-1 CASSDWGTFGEQFF TGTGCCAGCAGTGATTGGGGTACATTTGGTGAGCAGTTCTTC
medium-sized TRBD1 TRBJ2-7 TRBV15 CATSLRQGGEQYF TGTGCCACCAGCTTGAGACAGGGGGGCGAGCAGTACTTC
medium-sized - TRBJ2-1 TRBV6-4 CASSDGTNNEQFF TGTGCCAGCAGTGACGGGACAAACAATGAGCAGTTCTTC
many TRBD2 TRBJ2-2 TRBV4-2 CASSPPGLVSTGELFF TGTGCCAGCAGCCCGCCGGGACTAGTTTCCACCGGGGAGCTGTTTTTT
medium-sized - TRBJ2-7 TRBV10-3 CAISPDSSYEQYF TGTGCCATCAGCCCGGACAGCTCCTACGAGCAGTACTTC
- TRBD1 TRBJ2-7 TRBV27 CARGRDRAYEQYF TGTGCCAGAGGTCGGGACAGGGCCTACGAGCAGTACTTC
medium-sized - TRBJ1-2 TRBV28 CASSRTVPSNYGYTF TGTGCCAGCAGTCGGACGGTCCCTTCCAACTATGGCTACACCTTC
many TRBD1 TRBJ1-2 TRBV7-2 CASRYTGVYGYTF TGTGCCAGCAGGTACACAGGGGTCTATGGCTACACCTTC
many - TRBJ2-1 TRBV12-5 CASGRGTGYNEQFF TGTGCTAGTGGGCGCGGGACTGGGTACAATGAGCAGTTCTTC
many - TRBJ2-1 TRBV5-1 CASSLEDSSYNEQFF TGCGCCAGCAGCTTGGAGGACAGTTCCTACAATGAGCAGTTCTTC
many - TRBJ2-7 TRBV9 CASSVDYEGYEQYF TGTGCCAGCAGCGTGGACTACGAAGGCTACGAGCAGTACTTC
many TRBD1 TRBJ2-5 TRBV7-2 CASSPGTGWETQYF TGTGCCAGCAGCCCCGGGACAGGGTGGGAGACCCAGTACTTC
many - TRBJ1-2 TRBV5-1 CASSLDIAGGAGYTF TGCGCCAGCAGCTTGGACATCGCGGGGGGGGCTGGCTACACCTTC
many TRBD2 TRBJ2-1 TRBV25-1 CASSPTGTSGYNEQFF TGTGCCAGCAGTCCAACCGGGACTAGCGGCTACAATGAGCAGTTCTTC
- - TRBJ1-4 TRBV5-1 CASSLGVGGKPTNEKLFF TGCGCCAGCAGCTTGGGGGTAGGTGGAAAACCAACTAATGAAAAACTGTTTTTT
- - TRBJ1-2 TRBV12-3/TRBV12-4 CASIRTTEPVYTF TGTGCCAGCATCCGTACGACAGAGCCTGTCTACACCTTC
- - TRBJ2-5 TRBV19 CASSMILGRMQETQYF TGTGCCAGTAGTATGATTTTAGGGCGGATGCAAGAGACCCAGTACTTC
- TRBD2 TRBJ2-2 TRBV19 CASSTRLAGGTGELFF TGTGCCAGTAGTACCCGACTAGCGGGAGGAACCGGGGAGCTGTTTTTT
few TRBD2 TRBJ2-3 TRBV9 CASSVARTSGSTDTQYF TGTGCCAGCAGCGTAGCGCGGACTAGCGGCAGCACAGATACGCAGTATTTT
many - TRBJ2-5 TRBV12-5 CASGGREETQYF TGTGCTAGTGGGGGCAGGGAAGAGACCCAGTACTTC
few TRBD1 TRBJ1-2 TRBV27 CASRTGDYGYTF TGTGCCAGCAGGACAGGGGACTATGGCTACACCTTC
- TRBD2 TRBJ2-3 TRBV6-5 CASSRIGAGGRADTQYF TGTGCCAGCAGCCGCATCGGGGCGGGGGGGCGCGCAGATACGCAGTATTTT
few - TRBJ2-5 TRBV20-1 CSARGGQYSETQYF TGCAGTGCTAGAGGCGGACAGTATTCCGAGACCCAGTACTTC
few TRBD1 TRBJ2-7 TRBV28 CASIVRQGTYEQYF TGTGCCAGCATCGTTCGACAGGGAACCTACGAGCAGTACTTC
medium-sized TRBD1 TRBJ2-7 TRBV29-1 CSVTGQGMREQYF TGCAGCGTCACGGGACAGGGGATGAGAGAGCAGTACTTC
many TRBD2 TRBJ2-5 TRBV4-1 CASSQELGLATETQYF TGCGCCAGCAGCCAAGAATTGGGACTAGCGACGGAGACCCAGTACTTC
- - TRBJ1-2 TRBV30 CAWSVRPGNGYTF TGTGCCTGGAGTGTACGTCCCGGGAATGGCTACACCTTC